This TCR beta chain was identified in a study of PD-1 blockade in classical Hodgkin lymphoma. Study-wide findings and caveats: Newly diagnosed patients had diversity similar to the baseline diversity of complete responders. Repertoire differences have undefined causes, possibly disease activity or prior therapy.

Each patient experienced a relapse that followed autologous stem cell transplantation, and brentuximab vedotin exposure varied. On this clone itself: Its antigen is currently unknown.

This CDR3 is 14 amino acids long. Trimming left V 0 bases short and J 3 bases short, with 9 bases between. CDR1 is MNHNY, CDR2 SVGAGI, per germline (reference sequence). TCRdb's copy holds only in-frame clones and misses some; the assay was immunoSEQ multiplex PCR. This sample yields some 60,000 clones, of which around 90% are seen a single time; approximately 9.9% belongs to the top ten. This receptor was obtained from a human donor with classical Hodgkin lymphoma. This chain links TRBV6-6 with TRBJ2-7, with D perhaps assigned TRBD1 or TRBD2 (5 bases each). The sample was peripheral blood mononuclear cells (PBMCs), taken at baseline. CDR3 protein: CASSYSYGGYEQYF. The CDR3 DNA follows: TGTGCCAGCAGTTACTCGTATGGGGGCTACGAGCAGTACTTC.